A selection of T cell receptor beta chains follows, all from one sample in a study of cytomegalovirus exposure and HLA in healthy donors. Generated by immunoSEQ multiplex PCR, the TCRdb table keeps only in-frame clones and is missing some. The sample has about 170,000 clones, around 62% seen once; the top ten hold 2.5% to 3%. The source material was PBMCs. These receptors all come from a middle-aged man in good health and CMV-seronegative. Each CDR3 is given with its conserved first and last residue. Each record gives: D gene, J gene, V gene, clone size, CDR3 DNA, CDR3 protein. A D gene is named only where the DNA matches it firmly. A clone size is listed for some rows: how often the clone was seen (once, few, many), or a class if it is expanded.

d_call: .
j_call: TRBJ2-6
v_call: TRBV19
clone_size: .
cdr3_nt: TGTGCCAGTAGTTTAAGGAAAACAGGGAATGGGGCCAACGTCCTGACTTTC
cdr3_aa: CASSLRKTGNGANVLTF

d_call: .
j_call: TRBJ2-7
v_call: TRBV27
clone_size: once
cdr3_nt: TGTGCCAGCAGTTTATCCTACCACTACGAGCAGTACTTC
cdr3_aa: CASSLSYHYEQYF

d_call: .
j_call: TRBJ1-5
v_call: TRBV7-9
clone_size: .
cdr3_nt: TGTGCCAGCAGCTTAGATGAGGGTCAGCCCCAGCATTTT
cdr3_aa: CASSLDEGQPQHF

d_call: TRBD1
j_call: TRBJ2-5
v_call: TRBV28
clone_size: few
cdr3_nt: TGTGCCAGCAGTCCACAACAGGGGCAAGAGACCCAGTACTTC
cdr3_aa: CASSPQQGQETQYF

d_call: .
j_call: TRBJ1-2
v_call: TRBV21-1
clone_size: few
cdr3_nt: TGTGCCAGCAGCAACCGGGACAGCTATGGCTACACCTTC
cdr3_aa: CASSNRDSYGYTF

d_call: TRBD2
j_call: TRBJ2-1
v_call: TRBV27
clone_size: .
cdr3_nt: TGTGCCAGCAGTCTGGCCGGGACTAGCGGGATTAATGAGCAGTTCTTC
cdr3_aa: CASSLAGTSGINEQFF

d_call: .
j_call: TRBJ1-1
v_call: TRBV6-1
clone_size: .
cdr3_nt: TGTGCCAGCAGTGAATACTCGAGAGAGAACACTGAAGCTTTCTTT
cdr3_aa: CASSEYSRENTEAFF

d_call: .
j_call: TRBJ1-5
v_call: TRBV2
clone_size: .
cdr3_nt: TGTGCCAGCAGTGAAGTTCGTCCAGTTCCCAATCAGCCCCAGCATTTT
cdr3_aa: CASSEVRPVPNQPQHF

d_call: .
j_call: TRBJ1-6
v_call: TRBV7-8
clone_size: few
cdr3_nt: TGTGCCAGCAGTGACAGAGACTCTAATTCACCCCTCCACTTT
cdr3_aa: CASSDRDSNSPLHF

d_call: .
j_call: TRBJ1-3
v_call: TRBV5-8
clone_size: .
cdr3_nt: TGTGCCAGCAGCTTGAGCTACAGGATACCCTCTGGAAACACCATATATTTT
cdr3_aa: CASSLSYRIPSGNTIYF

d_call: .
j_call: TRBJ1-2
v_call: TRBV11-2
clone_size: .
cdr3_nt: TGTGCCAGCAGCCCGCTGGACAGCAACTATGGCTACACCTTC
cdr3_aa: CASSPLDSNYGYTF

d_call: TRBD1
j_call: TRBJ1-5
v_call: TRBV19
clone_size: few
cdr3_nt: TGTGCCAGTAGTTATGGGACAGGGAAGAATAGCAATCAGCCCCAGCATTTT
cdr3_aa: CASSYGTGKNSNQPQHF

d_call: TRBD2
j_call: TRBJ2-1
v_call: TRBV19
clone_size: .
cdr3_nt: TGTGCCAGTAGTATTAACCCACCGGGACTAAACCACAATGAGCAGTTCTTC
cdr3_aa: CASSINPPGLNHNEQFF

d_call: TRBD2
j_call: TRBJ2-1
v_call: TRBV11-2
clone_size: .
cdr3_nt: TGTGCCAGCAGACCAAGGGGGGCGGGAGGGAGAGATGAGCAGTTCTTC
cdr3_aa: CASRPRGAGGRDEQFF